The text below deals with one T cell receptor beta chain. The clone's antigen remains unknown. Its ends do not fully match the called genes, so a read error is possible. The sample comes from a study of tumor and adjacent non-tumor tissue in lung cancer (dated by TCRdb to 2016 to 2019). At the level of the whole study: By cancer type, the cohort comprised 12 adenocarcinoma patients, a couple of squamous cell carcinoma patients and 1 small cell lung cancer patient. The roughly 15 enrolled patients, of whom some 10 were men and 5 were women, were aged about 30 to 80 years and were diagnosed with TNM stage I to III disease. Sequencing generated a total of 125,075,908 productive TCRbeta reads, averaging about 4 million reads per sample. The study compared bulk TCRbeta repertoires from lung tumor tissue and matched distant non-tumor lung tissue of some 14 lung cancer patients. More than 25 paired specimens, one tumor and one normal lung sample per patient, were profiled by TCRbeta CDR3 sequencing. The research as a whole found: TCR diversity was significantly higher in younger patients, and higher tumor TCR diversity was associated with shorter overall and disease-free survival. Neither the sequencing platform nor unique molecular identifiers are named or mentioned anywhere in the methods. The top 100 clones made up a significantly larger cumulative share of the repertoire in normal lung than in tumor tissue. The cohort had only about 16 patients, and the authors noted that larger samples and more detailed clinical data are needed. Because peripheral blood was not sequenced, blood TCRbeta repertoires in the lung cancer patients of the study were not examined. Tumor tissue showed significantly greater TCR diversity (inverse Simpson) than normal lung tissue (about 410 vs 180, P = 0.0075, Mann-Whitney U test).

Libraries were constructed by multiplex PCR. The sequencing machine was an Illumina HiSeq 2500. Following protocols modified from ARM-PCR, the researchers constructed TCRbeta libraries through three rounds of nested PCR with primers (Table S4). Before sequencing, PCR products of 200-500 bp were cut from the gel and purified using the QIAquick gel extraction kit. Concerning the study's data processing: Trimmomatic was used to clean the reads, FLASH merged the cleaned reads into complete CDR3 sequences, and MiTCR assigned the sequences to V(D)J germline segments. VDJtools was used to compute clonal diversity as the inverse Simpson's index. Productive reads were defined as in-frame sequences without a premature stop codon. TCRdb reran the public reads through fastp at Q25 and MiXCR, keeping productive beta chains. A single entry per CDR3 protein holds the most common genes and DNA from its merged rows. TCRdb's processing, not the study's, gives the V and J calls here. A total of about 110,000 distinct CDR3 sequences appear in this sample, 60% to 80% of them only once. The ten largest clonotypes hold more than 35% of the sample.

Measured from the cysteine to the phenylalanine, the CDR3 is 15 residues long. The retained sequence is limited to the CDR3, 45 bases, with the frame set at the first base. Sequences SEHNR (CDR1) and FQNEAQ (CDR2) are obtained from the germline V gene (reference sequence). Bulk unsorted tissue served as the source for RNA extraction, and RNA quality was assessed using a NanoDrop ND-1000 and an Agilent 2100. The donors were newly diagnosed lung cancer patients admitted for thoracic surgery in China from August to November 2014 who had not received prior chemotherapy. Anyone who had undergone radiotherapy or chemotherapy before, or who had another cancer at the same time, was left out of the study. Pieces of surgical tissue measuring about 1-2.1 cm3 were kept in RNAlater solution and held at -80 degrees C until needed.

Recombination joined TRBV7-9 with TRBJ2-3; TRBD2 might be the D gene, on 5 matching bases. The source of this sequence is a woman aged 55-75 years with non-small cell lung cancer. Sequencing was carried out using lung tumor tissue. At the DNA level, the sequence is TGTGTCAGCAGTTTAGGCGGGTCTGGCACAGATACGCAGTATTTT. Protein translation: CVSSLGGSGTDTQYF.